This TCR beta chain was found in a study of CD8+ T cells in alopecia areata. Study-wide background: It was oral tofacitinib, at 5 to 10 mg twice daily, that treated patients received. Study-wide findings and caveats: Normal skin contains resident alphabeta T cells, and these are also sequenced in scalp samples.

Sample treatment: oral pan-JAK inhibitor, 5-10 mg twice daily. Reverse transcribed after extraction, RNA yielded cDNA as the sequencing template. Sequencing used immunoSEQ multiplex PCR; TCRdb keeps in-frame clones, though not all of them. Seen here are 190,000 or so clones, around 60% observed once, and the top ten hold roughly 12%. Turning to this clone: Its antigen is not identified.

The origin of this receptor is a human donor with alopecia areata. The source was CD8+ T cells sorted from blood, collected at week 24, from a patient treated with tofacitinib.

The CDR3 sequence is CASSLGPPETYNEQFF. The CDR3 coding sequence is TGTGCCAGCAGCTTGGGACCCCCGGAGACCTACAATGAGCAGTTCTTC. The chain links TRBV5-4 to TRBJ2-1; unclear D gene. Trimming pared 0 bases from V and 2 bases from J, leaving 12 bases between. In germline, CDR1 is SGHNT, CDR2 YYREEE (reference sequence). CDR3 length: 16 residues.